This T cell receptor beta chain comes out of a study of human T cells and chemical hapten exposure. Study-wide results and caveats: After DPC sensitization, TCRs above 1 in 1000 frequency showed no change. Expanded TCRs were compared with controls, and the expanded TCRs formed significantly more large CDR3 similarity clusters.

This sample's time point: patch test 3, about 24 weeks after DPC sensitization. Treatment denoted: therapeutic diphenylcyclopropenone sensitization with weekly scalp DPC. V lost 2 bases and J 13 bases, leaving 15 bases between the germline ends. This CDR3 has 14 amino acids. The V gene's germline CDR1 is MNHEY and CDR2 SVGAGI. TCRdb passed the RACE reads through MiXCR, listing each CDR3 protein once. Here the sample spans 50,000 to 75,000 distinct CDR3 sequences, approximately 10% being singletons. On this clonotype: The antigen is not known.

This clonotype was obtained from a woman in her thirties with alopecia areata. Some clones in this sample may be carry-over from other donors' samples. This material consisted of whole blood, taken in connection with sensitization to the hapten diphenylcyclopropenone (DPC). The chain couples TRBV6-5 to TRBJ1-6, with D possibly TRBD1 on 5 matching bases. CDR3 amino acids: CASSYEGTGGPLHF. The CDR3 DNA reads as TGTGCCAGCAGTTACGAGGGGACCGGCGGTCCCCTCCACTTT.